Below are 26 T cell receptor beta chains sequenced from a single sample in a study of shared clonotypes between healthy human individuals. Naive CD8 populations comprised CD45RO-negative cells positively selected for CCR7, excluding terminally differentiated effector memory CD45RA+ cells. Sequencing used immunoSEQ multiplex PCR; TCRdb keeps in-frame clones, though not all of them. The sample shows more than 2 million clones, 85% to 95% of them seen only once. The source material was naive CD8+ T cells from PBMCs. These receptor sequences come from a man between 18 and 35 years old in good health. Some clones in this sample may be carry-over from other donors' samples.

The chain employs TRBV28 and TRBJ2-7; 12 positions match TRBD2. Unmatched junction bases numbered 11, after V lost 3 bases and J lost 5 bases. The CDR3 sequence is 17 residues long. The germline V gene has CDR1 MDHEN and CDR2 SYDVKM. In DNA form, the CDR3 reads TGTGCCAGCAGTTTCCCCTCAGGACTAGCGGGACTCGACGAGCAGTACTTC. It specifies CASSFPSGLAGLDEQYF.

A word on this clone: Other nucleotide sequences in the sample specify the same CDR3. The chain carries TRBV5-1 and TRBJ2-1; D remains ambiguous. The germline V and J ends were trimmed by 0 bases and 2 bases, with 3 bases remaining between them. Germline V CDR1 and CDR2: SGHRS, YFSETQ. This CDR3 is 13 amino acids long. The CDR3 sequence: CASSLEPYNEQFF. CDR3 nucleotides: TGCGCCAGCAGCTTGGAACCCTACAATGAGCAGTTCTTC.

J is TRBJ2-2 and V is TRBV29-1; 9 bases map to TRBD1. CDR1 SQVTM and CDR2 ANQGSEA come from the germline V gene. J gave up 4 bases and V 6 bases, and 18 bases lay outside the gene matches. The CDR3 covers 18 residues. CDR3: CSVRTGQGKGVGTGELFF. The CDR3 coding sequence is TGCAGCGTCCGAACAGGACAGGGGAAGGGAGTAGGCACCGGGGAGCTGTTTTTT.

This sequence joins TRBV5-3 and TRBJ2-5; 11 bases fit TRBD1. TRBV5-3 counts as an open reading frame of uncertain function. The CDR3 spans 17 residues. V shed 3 bases, J shed 7 bases, and the junction held 14 bases outside the gene matches. CDR3: CARSSLSGQGALWTQYF. The CDR3 coding sequence is TGTGCCAGAAGCTCCCTTTCAGGACAGGGGGCCCTCTGGACCCAGTACTTC.

The gene calls are TRBV6-5 and TRBJ2-4; D remains ambiguous. V shed 2 bases and J shed 6 bases, with 2 bases lying between them. The germline V gene has CDR1 MNHEY and CDR2 SVGAGI. CDR3 length equals 11 residues. In nucleotides, the CDR3 is TGTGCCAGCAGTTACCTAAACATTCAGTACTTC. Translating it yields CASSYLNIQYF.

The CDR3, as DNA: TGTGCCAGCAGCTTAGCGCGTAGGTTCAGCCTCTACGAGCAGTACTTC. Its protein product is CASSLARRFSLYEQYF. The gene calls are TRBV7-8 and TRBJ2-7; D uncertain. Trimming removed 0 bases at V and 3 bases at J, with 15 bases between. The CDR3 has 16 residues. Germline CDR1 SGHVS, CDR2 FQNEAQ.

The chain recombines TRBV7-2 with TRBJ1-2; D is uncertain. Trimming pared 1 base from V and 0 bases from J, leaving 12 bases between. CDR1 is SGHTA, CDR2 FQGNSA, per germline. The CDR3 contains 16 residues. CDR3 in DNA: TGTGCCAGCAGCTTAGTCGGTCTGGGCCCTAACTATGGCTACACCTTC. Protein: CASSLVGLGPNYGYTF.

The rearrangement joins TRBV6-6 to TRBJ1-1, with 10 bases matching TRBD1. The CDR3 is 16 amino acids. Trimming cost V 2 bases and J 6 bases; bases outside gene matches: 9. Germline values: CDR1 MNHNY, CDR2 SVGAGI (reference sequence). The CDR3 spells CASSYLLGQGVAEAFF. The CDR3 DNA follows: TGTGCCAGCAGTTACCTCCTAGGACAGGGGGTGGCTGAAGCTTTCTTT.

The chain has TRBV9 and TRBJ2-1; D may be TRBD1 (5 bases). The CDR3 covers 12 residues. Germline V gene data show CDR1 as SGDLS and CDR2 as YYNGEE. Trimming cost V 4 bases and J 10 bases, with 12 bases left between them. The CDR3 bases are TGTGCCAGCAGCCAGGGTTCGTGGGAGCAGTTCTTC. Translated, it gives CASSQGSWEQFF.

This sequence joins TRBV11-2 and TRBJ2-1; the D is unclear. CDR3 size: 16 residues. The germline V gene encodes CDR1 SGHAT and CDR2 FQNNGV. Between the trimmed V and J ends, which lost 4 bases and 0 bases, there was a span of 13 bases. This CDR3 reads CASSSKDLSSYNEQFF. For the CDR3, the DNA is TGTGCCAGCAGCTCGAAGGACCTAAGCTCCTACAATGAGCAGTTCTTC.

For the CDR3, the DNA is TGTGCCAGCAGTGCTTCTCTTCCGGGACGAACTACAGATACGCAGTATTTT. This gives the protein CASSASLPGRTTDTQYF. The J gene is TRBJ2-3, the V gene TRBV27; possibly TRBD1 or TRBD2 for D (5 bases each). Germline V lookup: CDR1 MNHEY, CDR2 SMNVEV (reference sequence). The CDR3 length is 17 residues. V lost 5 bases, J lost 3 bases, and 21 bases lay in between.

The chain is built from TRBV30 and TRBJ1-5; unclear D gene. CDR1 GTSNPN and CDR2 SVGIG come from the germline V gene (reference sequence). V was clipped by 0 bases and J by 3 bases, with 6 bases between them. The CDR3 contains 13 residues. The CDR3 reads CAWSVSDNQPQHF. Here the CDR3 DNA reads TGTGCCTGGAGTGTAAGTGACAATCAGCCCCAGCATTTT.

This clone was detected only once. The chain joins TRBV4-3 to TRBJ2-1; TRBD2 matches 10 bases. The CDR3 is made up of 17 amino acids. J gave up 4 bases and V 0 bases, and 6 bases lay outside the gene matches. Per the germline V gene, CDR1 is LGHNA and CDR2 is YSLEER. CDR3: CASSQDFGLAVYNEQFF. CDR3 coding DNA: TGCGCCAGCAGCCAAGATTTTGGACTAGCGGTATACAATGAGCAGTTCTTC.

This chain joins TRBV7-9 and TRBJ1-3; 11 bases agree with TRBD1. Germline V CDR1 and CDR2: SEHNR, FQNEAQ (reference sequence). The CDR3 spans 15 residues. V gave up 6 bases and J gave up 5 bases; unmatched junction bases: 6. CDR3 sequence: CASRPGQGERNTIYF. Here the CDR3 DNA reads TGTGCCAGCAGGCCGGGACAGGGGGAAAGAAACACCATATATTTT.

This sequence joins TRBV5-6 and TRBJ2-5, with D hard to call. V lost 1 base to trimming and J lost 5 bases, with 9 bases between them. The CDR3 is made up of 13 amino acids. The germline V gene has CDR1 SGHDT and CDR2 YYEEEE. Written as DNA, the CDR3 is TGTGCCAGCAGCTTGAGGGTCGACGAGACCCAGTACTTC. Translating it yields CASSLRVDETQYF.

V and J are TRBV5-1 and TRBJ2-1; 8 bases line up with TRBD2. V shed 0 bases, J shed 3 bases, and the junction held 8 bases outside the gene matches. CDR3 length: 17 residues. The germline V gene has CDR1 SGHRS and CDR2 YFSETQ. DNA of the CDR3: TGCGCCAGCAGCTTGGGCCCCAGCGGGAGAGTCTACAATGAGCAGTTCTTC. Its protein product is CASSLGPSGRVYNEQFF.

The V call is TRBV28, the J call TRBJ1-1; possible D gene TRBD1, 6 bases. Trimming removed 3 bases from V and 4 bases from J, with 9 bases in between. The CDR3 is 13 amino acids. Germline CDR1 MDHEN, CDR2 SYDVKM. The CDR3 nucleotides are TGTGCCAGCAGTTTTGTCAGGGGCACTGAAGCTTTCTTT. Its protein product is CASSFVRGTEAFF.

The chain uses TRBV10-3 and TRBJ2-3, with D perhaps assigned TRBD1 or TRBD2 (6 bases each). V was clipped by 7 bases and J by 11 bases, with 28 bases between them. The CDR3 length is 16 residues. Germline lookup yields CDR1 ENHRY and CDR2 SYGVKD. The CDR3 sequence is CAIMRDTGRSYGGQYF. DNA for the CDR3: TGTGCCATCATGCGGGACACGGGCCGATCATATGGTGGGCAGTATTTT.

The V gene is TRBV11-3, the J gene TRBJ2-1; 7 bases fit TRBD1. J was trimmed by 6 bases and V by 0 bases; bases with no gene match: 8. Germline CDR1 and CDR2: SGHNT and YENEEA. The CDR3 has 16 amino acids. CDR3 protein: CASSLDSERGLNEQFF. The CDR3 region has the DNA TGTGCCAGCAGCTTAGATAGTGAGAGGGGGCTCAATGAGCAGTTCTTC.

This clone was picked up one time. This chain connects TRBV25-1 to TRBJ2-1; D is possibly TRBD1 (5 bases). Germline assignment: CDR1 MGHDK and CDR2 SYGVNS. The CDR3 extends over 14 amino acids. Trimming pared 6 bases from V and 8 bases from J, leaving 17 bases between. This CDR3 reads CASSPGNLGHEQFF. The DNA for the CDR3 is TGTGCCAGCAGCCCCGGAAATTTGGGGCATGAGCAGTTCTTC.

The rearrangement uses TRBV28 and TRBJ1-1, with D perhaps matching TRBD1 (6 bases). Germline V gives CDR1 MDHEN, CDR2 SYDVKM. The ends were cut back, 3 bases at V and 5 bases at J, with 19 bases in the middle. The length of the CDR3 is 16 residues. Here the CDR3 reads CASSFYAGGADTEAFF. DNA of the CDR3: TGTGCCAGCAGTTTTTATGCTGGGGGCGCAGATACTGAAGCTTTCTTT. Full variable domain (rest looked up from reference TRBV28 and TRBJ1-1): DVKVTQSSRYLVKRTGEKVFLECVQDMDHENMFWYRQDPGLGLRLIYFSYDVKMKEKGDIPEGYSVSREKKERFSLILESASTNQTSMYLCASSFYAGGADTEAFFGQGTRLTVV.

The chain carries TRBV7-8 and TRBJ1-2, with unresolved D. Germline CDR1 is SGHVS and CDR2 is FQNEAQ. This CDR3 is 14 amino acids long. V dropped 4 bases and J dropped 8 bases, with 17 bases sitting between them. The CDR3 region has the DNA TGTGCCAGCAGCTACCCCAACCCGAACTGGGGCTACACCTTC. It codes for CASSYPNPNWGYTF.

The chain combines TRBV9 with TRBJ2-3; the D gene could be TRBD1 or TRBD2 (7 bases each). This CDR3 has 15 residues. Germline V gives CDR1 SGDLS, CDR2 YYNGEE. V shed 3 bases and J shed 2 bases, with 13 bases lying between them. This chain's CDR3 is CASSAGGQLTDTQYF. The CDR3 DNA is TGTGCCAGCAGCGCGGGGGGACAGCTCACAGATACGCAGTATTTT.

The chain has TRBV2 and TRBJ2-1; a possible D gene is TRBD1 (6 bases). The CDR3 is 16 amino acids. The germline CDR1 and CDR2 sequences are SNHLY and FYNNEI. The V gene lost 2 bases and the J gene lost 2 bases, with 13 bases spanning the gap. CDR3 DNA sequence: TGTGCCAGCAGTGAATTGGGCAGGGGCGCCTACAATGAGCAGTTCTTC. It translates to CASSELGRGAYNEQFF.

The chain has TRBV27 and TRBJ2-7; 11 bases line up with TRBD1. Germline CDR1 MNHEY, CDR2 SMNVEV (reference sequence). The CDR3 is 17 residues long. The V gene end was trimmed by 5 bases and the J gene end by 4 bases; junction bases not matched to a gene: 13. DNA for the CDR3: TGTGCCAGCAGTCTAGGGACCGGGACAGGGGGGGGATACGAGCAGTACTTC. Translated, it gives CASSLGTGTGGGYEQYF.

This chain links TRBV29-1 with TRBJ2-3; TRBD2 agrees at 7 bases. Germline V gene lookup returns CDR1 SQVTM and CDR2 ANQGSEA. This CDR3 has 15 residues. The V and J ends lost 3 bases and 6 bases, in that order; junction bases with no gene match: 12. The CDR3 DNA sequence: TGCAGCGTTGATCTGTGGCGGGAGACGGAGGATACGCAGTATTTT. Protein sequence: CSVDLWRETEDTQYF.